This TCR beta chain was sequenced in a study of OX40 agonist ivuxolimab in advanced cancers. Data came from immunoSEQ multiplex PCR; TCRdb stores just in-frame clones and leaves some out. The sample lists approximately 74,000 clones, roughly four fifths occurring once. Note on this clone: Antigen: not known.

Findings and caveats of the study: It was also the case that some nonresponders had low normalized T-cell clonal expansion.

The CDR3 runs to 14 residues. The germline V gene encodes CDR1 KGHSH and CDR2 LQKENI. The V gene lost 3 bases and the J gene lost 4 bases, with 12 bases spanning the gap. Sampled blood was obtained at baseline, cycle 4 day 1, and cycle 7 day 1. The sequence was collected from an adult with an advanced solid tumor such as melanoma, head and neck, liver or kidney cancer. The material sequenced was CD4+ or CD8+ T cells sorted from blood, taken in a trial of the OX40 agonist ivuxolimab. This chain joins TRBV18 and TRBJ1-2, with D possibly being TRBD1 (6 bases). CDR3 protein: CASSPEAGVYGYTF. The CDR3 DNA sequence: TGTGCCAGCTCACCGGAGGCAGGGGTCTATGGCTACACCTTC.